The T cell receptor beta chain under discussion was sequenced for a study of identical twins. Study findings and constraints: Models came in too low on out-of-frame TCR alpha sharing in monozygotic twins. The conclusions drew on cross-sectional statistical analysis instead of tracking the same donors.

This CDR3 contains 14 residues. Germline CDR1 is MNHEY and CDR2 is SMNVEV (reference sequence). V dropped 3 bases and J dropped 7 bases, with 13 bases sitting between them. This clonotype appeared a few times. Its antigen is not known. TCRdb redid the calling of the 5' RACE reads with MiXCR, one entry per CDR3 protein. The sample lists about 890,000 distinct CDR3 sequences, around an eighth occurring once. These same records also appear under a second study, on yellow fever vaccine responses in identical twins.

V and J are TRBV27 and TRBJ2-1; D might be TRBD2 (6 bases). This clonotype was obtained from a woman younger than 30 in good health. The specimen was PBMCs. The CDR3 nucleotides read TGTGCCAGCAGTTTCCGGGAGAGTGTAAATGAGCAGTTCTTC. Amino acids: CASSFRESVNEQFF.